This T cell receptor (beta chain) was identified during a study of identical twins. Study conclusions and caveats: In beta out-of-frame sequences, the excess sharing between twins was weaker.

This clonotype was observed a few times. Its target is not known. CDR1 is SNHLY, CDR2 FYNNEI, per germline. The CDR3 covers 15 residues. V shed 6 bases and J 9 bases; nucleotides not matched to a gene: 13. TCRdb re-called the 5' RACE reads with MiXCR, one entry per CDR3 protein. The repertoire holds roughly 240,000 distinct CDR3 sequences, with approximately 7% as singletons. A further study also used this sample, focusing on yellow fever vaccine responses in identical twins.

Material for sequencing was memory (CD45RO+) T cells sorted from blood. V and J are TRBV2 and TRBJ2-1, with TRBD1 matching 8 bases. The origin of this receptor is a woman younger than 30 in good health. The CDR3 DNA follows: TGTGCCAGCAGGGAACCCGGGACAGGAATCGTTGAGCAGTTCTTC. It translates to CASREPGTGIVEQFF.